This TCR beta chain was captured in a study of T cells in Graves' hyperthyroidism and ophthalmopathy. In the study overall: Peripheral blood collection took place at initial diagnosis, before any treatment. Study findings and constraints: Most thyroid clonotypes that were expanded above 0.001 also turned up in blood.

The CDR3 regions of TCR beta were amplified from RNA transcripts. The TCR CDR3 was amplified in a first-round RT-PCR using the HTBI primer set. TCRdb fed the multiplex PCR reads into MiXCR, producing one record per CDR3 protein. The data hold roughly 550,000 distinct CDR3 sequences, with more than 15% observed a single time. The study included ophthalmopathy patients with Clinical Activity Score at least 3, NOSPECS grade at least 4 and duration under 3 months. A patient was excluded if there was uncontrolled infection, other autoimmune disease, pregnancy or lactation. This clonotype was observed many times. Antigen specificity is unknown. The receptor was isolated from a woman aged 25 to 45 with Graves' ophthalmopathy. Specimen: blood.

The DNA for the CDR3 is TGCAGCGCCGGGTGGCAGGGGGACGAGCAGTACTTC. Its translation is CSAGWQGDEQYF. The chain has TRBV29-1 and TRBJ2-7; 7 bases line up with TRBD1. Germline loops: CDR1 SQVTM, CDR2 ANQGSEA. CDR3 length: 12 residues. V trimming: 7 bases; J trimming: 5 bases; junction bases outside the gene matches: 8.